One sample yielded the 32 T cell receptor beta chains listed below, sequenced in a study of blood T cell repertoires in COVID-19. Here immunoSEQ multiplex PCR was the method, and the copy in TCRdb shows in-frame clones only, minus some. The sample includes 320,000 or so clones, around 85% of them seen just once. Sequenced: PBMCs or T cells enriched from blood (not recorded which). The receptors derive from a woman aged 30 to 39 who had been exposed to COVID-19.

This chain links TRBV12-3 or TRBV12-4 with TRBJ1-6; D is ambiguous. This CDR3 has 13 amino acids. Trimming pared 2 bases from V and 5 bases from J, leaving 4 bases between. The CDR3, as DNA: TGTGCCAGCAGTTTATTAGATAATTCACCCCTCCACTTT. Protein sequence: CASSLLDNSPLHF.

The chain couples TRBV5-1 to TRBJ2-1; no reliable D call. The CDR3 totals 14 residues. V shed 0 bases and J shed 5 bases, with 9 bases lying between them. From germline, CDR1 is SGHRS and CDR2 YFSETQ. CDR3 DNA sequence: TGCGCCAGCAGCTTGGGTATAGACAACAATGAGCAGTTCTTC. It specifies CASSLGIDNNEQFF. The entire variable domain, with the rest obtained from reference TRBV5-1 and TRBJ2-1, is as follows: KAGVTQTPRYLIKTRGQQVTLSCSPISGHRSVSWYQQTPGQGLQFLFEYFSETQRNKGNFPGRFSGRQFSNSRSEMNVSTLELGDSALYLCASSLGIDNNEQFFGPGTRLTVL.

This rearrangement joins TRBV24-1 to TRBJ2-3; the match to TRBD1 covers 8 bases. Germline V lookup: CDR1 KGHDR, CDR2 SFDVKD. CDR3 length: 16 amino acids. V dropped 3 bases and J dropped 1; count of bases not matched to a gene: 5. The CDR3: CATSDPGQAGTDTQYF. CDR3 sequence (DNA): TGTGCCACCAGTGATCCGGGACAGGCCGGCACAGATACGCAGTATTTT.

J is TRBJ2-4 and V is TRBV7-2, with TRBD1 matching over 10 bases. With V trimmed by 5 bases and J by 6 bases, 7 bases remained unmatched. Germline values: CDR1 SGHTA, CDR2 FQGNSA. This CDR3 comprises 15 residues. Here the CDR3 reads CASSLRDRGRNIQYF. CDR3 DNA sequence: TGTGCCAGCAGCCTCCGGGACAGGGGTAGAAACATTCAGTACTTC.

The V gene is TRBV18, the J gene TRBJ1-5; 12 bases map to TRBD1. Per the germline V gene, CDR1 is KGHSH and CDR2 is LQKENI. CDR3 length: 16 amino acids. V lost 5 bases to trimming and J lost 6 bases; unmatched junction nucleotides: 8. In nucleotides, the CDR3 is TGTGCCAGCTCAGCCACCGGGACAGGGGGCTCTCAGCCCCAGCATTTT. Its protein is CASSATGTGGSQPQHF.

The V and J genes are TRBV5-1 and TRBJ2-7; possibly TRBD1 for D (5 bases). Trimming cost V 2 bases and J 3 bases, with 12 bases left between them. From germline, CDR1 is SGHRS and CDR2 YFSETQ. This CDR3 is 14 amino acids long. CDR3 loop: CASSFGQSNYEQYF. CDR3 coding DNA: TGCGCCAGCAGCTTCGGACAAAGCAACTACGAGCAGTACTTC.

The CDR3 loop is CASSDSGSQGIYEQYF. Here the CDR3 DNA reads TGCGCCAGCAGTGATTCAGGGTCGCAGGGGATCTACGAGCAGTACTTC. The chain joins TRBV10-1 to TRBJ2-7; weak D call: TRBD1 (6 bases). V was clipped by 3 bases and J by 3 bases, with 18 bases between them. Germline V gives CDR1 WNHNN, CDR2 SYGVQD (reference sequence). CDR3 length: 16 amino acids.

The CDR3 loop is CASSAGTGDPDTQYF. CDR3 in DNA: TGTGCCAGCAGCGCCGGGACAGGGGACCCAGATACGCAGTATTTT. The chain couples TRBV7-2 to TRBJ2-3; 10 nucleotides agree with TRBD1. Germline V lookup: CDR1 SGHTA, CDR2 FQGNSA. Losses at the gene ends were 5 bases for V and 4 bases for J; bases not matched to a gene: 6. CDR3 length: 15 amino acids.

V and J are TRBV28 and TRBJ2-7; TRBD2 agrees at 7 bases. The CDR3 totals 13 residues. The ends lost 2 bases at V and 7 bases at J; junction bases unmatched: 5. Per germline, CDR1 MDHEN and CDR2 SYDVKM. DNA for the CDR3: TGTGCCAGCAGTTTAGCTGGGGGGGGTGAGCAGTACTTC. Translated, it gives CASSLAGGGEQYF. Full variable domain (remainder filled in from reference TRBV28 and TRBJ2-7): DVKVTQSSRYLVKRTGEKVFLECVQDMDHENMFWYRQDPGLGLRLIYFSYDVKMKEKGDIPEGYSVSREKKERFSLILESASTNQTSMYLCASSLAGGGEQYFGPGTRLTVT.

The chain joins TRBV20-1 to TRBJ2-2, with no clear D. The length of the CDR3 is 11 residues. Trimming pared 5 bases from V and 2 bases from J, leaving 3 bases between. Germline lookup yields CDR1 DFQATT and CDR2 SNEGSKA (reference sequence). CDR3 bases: TGCAGTGCTCCAAACACCGGGGAGCTGTTTTTT. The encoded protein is CSAPNTGELFF.

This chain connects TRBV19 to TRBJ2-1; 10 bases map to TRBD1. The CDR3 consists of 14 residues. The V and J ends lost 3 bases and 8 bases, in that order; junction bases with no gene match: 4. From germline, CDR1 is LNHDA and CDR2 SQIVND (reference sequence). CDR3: CASSMGTGVYEQFF. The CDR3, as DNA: TGTGCCAGTAGTATGGGGACAGGGGTCTATGAGCAGTTCTTC.

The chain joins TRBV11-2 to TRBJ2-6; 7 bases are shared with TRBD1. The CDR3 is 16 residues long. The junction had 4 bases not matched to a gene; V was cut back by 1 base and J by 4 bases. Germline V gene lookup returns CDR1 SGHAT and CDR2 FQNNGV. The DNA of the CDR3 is TGTGCCAGCAGCTTAGGGGACAGAACCGGGGCCAACGTCCTGACTTTC. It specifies CASSLGDRTGANVLTF.

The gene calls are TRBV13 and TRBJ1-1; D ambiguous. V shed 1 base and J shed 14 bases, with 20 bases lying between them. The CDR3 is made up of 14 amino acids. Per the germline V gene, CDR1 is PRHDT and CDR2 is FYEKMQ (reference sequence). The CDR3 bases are TGTGCCAGCAGCTTAGACCGAGCGGAGGGCGGGTGGTTCTTT. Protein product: CASSLDRAEGGWFF.

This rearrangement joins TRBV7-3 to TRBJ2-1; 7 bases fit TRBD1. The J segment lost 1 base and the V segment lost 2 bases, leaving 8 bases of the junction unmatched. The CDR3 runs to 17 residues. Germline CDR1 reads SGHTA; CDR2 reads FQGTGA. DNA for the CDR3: TGTGCCAGCAGCTTACGACAGGGCATGGGGTCCTACAATGAGCAGTTCTTC. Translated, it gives CASSLRQGMGSYNEQFF.

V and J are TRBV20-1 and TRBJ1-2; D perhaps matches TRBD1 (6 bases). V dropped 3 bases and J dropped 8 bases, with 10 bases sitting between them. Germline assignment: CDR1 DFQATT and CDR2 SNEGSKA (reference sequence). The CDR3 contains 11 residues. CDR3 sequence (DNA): TGCAGTGCTAGGTTGGACAGCGGCTACACCTTC. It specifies CSARLDSGYTF.

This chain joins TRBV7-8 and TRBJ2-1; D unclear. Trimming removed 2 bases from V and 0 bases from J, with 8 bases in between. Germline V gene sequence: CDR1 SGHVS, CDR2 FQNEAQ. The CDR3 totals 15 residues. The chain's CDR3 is CASSLRSRSYNEQFF. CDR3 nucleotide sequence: TGTGCCAGCAGCTTACGGTCTCGCTCCTACAATGAGCAGTTCTTC.

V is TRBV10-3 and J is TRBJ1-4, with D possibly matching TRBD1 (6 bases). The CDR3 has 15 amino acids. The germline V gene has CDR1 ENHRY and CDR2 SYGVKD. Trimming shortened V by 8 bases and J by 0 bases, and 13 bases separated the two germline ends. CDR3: CAIGQGKATNEKLFF. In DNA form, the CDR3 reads TGTGCCATCGGGCAGGGGAAGGCAACTAATGAAAAACTGTTTTTT.

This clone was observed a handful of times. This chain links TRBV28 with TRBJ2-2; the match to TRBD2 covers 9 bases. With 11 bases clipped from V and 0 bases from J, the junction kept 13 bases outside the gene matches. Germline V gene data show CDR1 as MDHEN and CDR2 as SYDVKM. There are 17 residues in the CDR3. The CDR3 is CASIGSAGGPNTGELFF. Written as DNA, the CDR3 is TGTGCCTCAATAGGTTCAGCGGGGGGCCCGAACACCGGGGAGCTGTTTTTT. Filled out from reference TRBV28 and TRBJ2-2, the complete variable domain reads DVKVTQSSRYLVKRTGEKVFLECVQDMDHENMFWYRQDPGLGLRLIYFSYDVKMKEKGDIPEGYSVSREKKERFSLILESASTNQTSMYLCASIGSAGGPNTGELFFGEGSRLTVL.

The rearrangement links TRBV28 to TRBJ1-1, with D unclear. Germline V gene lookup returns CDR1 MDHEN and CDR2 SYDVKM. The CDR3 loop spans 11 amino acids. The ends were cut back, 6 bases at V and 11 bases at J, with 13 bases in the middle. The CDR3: CASSRVSEAFF. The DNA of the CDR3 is TGTGCCAGCAGCCGAGTTTCGGAGGCTTTCTTT.

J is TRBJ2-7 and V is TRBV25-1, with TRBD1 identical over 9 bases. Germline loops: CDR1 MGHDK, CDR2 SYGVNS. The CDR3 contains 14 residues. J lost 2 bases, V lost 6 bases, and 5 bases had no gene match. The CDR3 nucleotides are TGTGCCAGCAGAACAGGGGGCGGTACCTACGAGCAGTACTTC. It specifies CASRTGGGTYEQYF.

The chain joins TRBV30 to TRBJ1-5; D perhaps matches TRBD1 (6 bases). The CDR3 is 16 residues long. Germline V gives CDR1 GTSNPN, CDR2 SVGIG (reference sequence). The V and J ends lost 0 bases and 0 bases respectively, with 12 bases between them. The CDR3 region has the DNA TGTGCCTGGAGTGTAGGGACACAGGGTAGCAATCAGCCCCAGCATTTT. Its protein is CAWSVGTQGSNQPQHF.

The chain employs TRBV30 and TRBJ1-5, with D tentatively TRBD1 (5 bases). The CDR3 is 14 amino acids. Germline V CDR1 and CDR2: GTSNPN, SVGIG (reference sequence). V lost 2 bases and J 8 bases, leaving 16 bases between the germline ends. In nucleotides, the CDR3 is TGTGCCTGGAGTCGGACGGGGGGTAGGGAGCCCCAGCATTTT. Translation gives CAWSRTGGREPQHF. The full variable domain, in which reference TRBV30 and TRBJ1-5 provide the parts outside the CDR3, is SQTIHQWPATLVQPVGSPLSLECTVEGTSNPNLYWYRQAAGRGLQLLFYSVGIGQISSEVPQNLSASRPQDRQFILSSKKLLLSDSGFYLCAWSRTGGREPQHFGDGTRLSIL.

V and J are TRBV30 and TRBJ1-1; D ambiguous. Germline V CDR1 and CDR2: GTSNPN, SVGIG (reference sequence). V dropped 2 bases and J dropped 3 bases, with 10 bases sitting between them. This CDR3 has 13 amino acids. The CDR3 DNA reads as TGTGCCTGGAGTTCACAGCGGGACACTGAAGCTTTCTTT. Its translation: CAWSSQRDTEAFF.

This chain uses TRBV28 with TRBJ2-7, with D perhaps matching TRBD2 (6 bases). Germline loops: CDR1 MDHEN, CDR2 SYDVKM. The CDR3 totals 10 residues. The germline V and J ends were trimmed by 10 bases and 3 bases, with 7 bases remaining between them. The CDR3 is CATSVYEQYF. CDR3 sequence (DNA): TGTGCCACTAGCGTCTACGAGCAGTACTTC.

The CDR3 DNA reads as TGTGCCAGCAGCTACCGACTAGCCAAAAACATTCAGTACTTC. It translates to CASSYRLAKNIQYF. The gene calls are TRBV12-1 and TRBJ2-4; TRBD2, the D gene given by the table, was not confirmed from the DNA. TRBV12-1 is assigned pseudogene status. CDR3 size: 14 residues.

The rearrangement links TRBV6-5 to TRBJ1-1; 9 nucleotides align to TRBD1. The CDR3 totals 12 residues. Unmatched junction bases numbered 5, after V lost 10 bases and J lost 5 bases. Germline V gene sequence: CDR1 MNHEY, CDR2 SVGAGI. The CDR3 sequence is CATDRGWTEAFF. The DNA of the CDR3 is TGTGCCACCGACAGGGGGTGGACTGAAGCTTTCTTT.

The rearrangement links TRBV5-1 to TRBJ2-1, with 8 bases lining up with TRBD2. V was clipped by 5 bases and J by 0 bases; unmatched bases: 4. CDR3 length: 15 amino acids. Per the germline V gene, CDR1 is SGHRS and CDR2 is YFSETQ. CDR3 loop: CASSRSGSSYNEQFF. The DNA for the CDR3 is TGCGCCAGCAGTCGAAGCGGGAGCTCCTACAATGAGCAGTTCTTC.

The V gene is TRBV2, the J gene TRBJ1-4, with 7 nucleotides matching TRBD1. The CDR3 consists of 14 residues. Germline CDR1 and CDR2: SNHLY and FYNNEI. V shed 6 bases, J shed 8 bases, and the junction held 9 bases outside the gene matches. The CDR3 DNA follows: TGTGCCAGCAGGGCACAGGGGAGAGGGGAAAAACTGTTTTTT. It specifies CASRAQGRGEKLFF.

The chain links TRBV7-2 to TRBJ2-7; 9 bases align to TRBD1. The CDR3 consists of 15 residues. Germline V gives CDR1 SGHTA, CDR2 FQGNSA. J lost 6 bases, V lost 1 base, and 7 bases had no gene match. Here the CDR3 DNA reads TGTGCCAGCAGCTTAGTGGGACAGGGCCTCGGCGAGCAGTACTTC. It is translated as CASSLVGQGLGEQYF.

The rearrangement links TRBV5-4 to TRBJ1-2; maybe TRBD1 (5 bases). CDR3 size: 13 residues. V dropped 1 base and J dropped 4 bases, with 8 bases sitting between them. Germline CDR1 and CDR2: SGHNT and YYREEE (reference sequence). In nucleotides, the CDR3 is TGTGCCAGCAGCTTGTGGGGGGGCTATGGCTACACCTTC. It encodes CASSLWGGYGYTF.

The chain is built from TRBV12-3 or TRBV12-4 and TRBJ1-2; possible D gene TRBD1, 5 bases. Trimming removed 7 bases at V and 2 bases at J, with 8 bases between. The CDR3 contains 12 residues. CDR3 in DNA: TGTGCCAGCAAGGCAGGGAACTATGGCTACACCTTC. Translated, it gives CASKAGNYGYTF.

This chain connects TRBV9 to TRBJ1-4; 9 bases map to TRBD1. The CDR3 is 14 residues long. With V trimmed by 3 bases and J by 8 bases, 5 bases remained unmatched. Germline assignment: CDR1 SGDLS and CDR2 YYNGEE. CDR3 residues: CASSAGQGQEKLFF. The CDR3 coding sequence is TGTGCCAGCAGCGCGGGACAGGGACAAGAAAAACTGTTTTTT. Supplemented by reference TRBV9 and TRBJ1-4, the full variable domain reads DSGVTQTPKHLITATGQRVTLRCSPRSGDLSVYWYQQSLDQGLQFLIQYYNGEERAKGNILERFSAQQFPDLHSELNLSSLELGDSALYFCASSAGQGQEKLFFGSGTQLSVL.